These 13 T cell receptor beta chains originate from one sample sequenced in a study of monozygotic twins with cystic fibrosis. Clones were read by immunoSEQ multiplex PCR, and TCRdb kept only the in-frame ones, dropping some. The sample records about 9,600 clones, approximately 91% being singletons. Sequenced sample: blood. These receptors originate from a boy between 2 and 10 years old with cystic fibrosis.

The chain combines TRBV11-2 with TRBJ2-7; D is undetermined. Per the germline V gene, CDR1 is SGHAT and CDR2 is FQNNGV. Between the trimmed V and J ends, which lost 1 base and 5 bases, there was a span of 3 bases. The CDR3 totals 11 residues. This chain's CDR3 is CASSLVHEQYV. CDR3 nucleotide sequence: TGTGCCAGCAGCTTAGTACACGAGCAGTACGTC.

This chain links TRBV7-9 with TRBJ1-4; no clear D gene. Germline loops: CDR1 SEHNR, CDR2 FQNEAQ (reference sequence). CDR3 size: 16 residues. Trimming cost V 5 bases and J 5 bases, with 18 bases left between them. CDR3 sequence: CASSPFDAGPNEKLFF. The CDR3 nucleotides read TGTGCCAGCAGCCCCTTTGATGCTGGGCCAAATGAAAAACTGTTTTTT.

The gene calls are TRBV4-2 and TRBJ2-7; D might be TRBD1 or TRBD2, each matching 5 bases. This CDR3 has 15 amino acids. CDR1 LGHNA and CDR2 YNFKEQ come from the germline V gene. V gave up 1 base and J gave up 0 bases, with 10 bases separating them. The CDR3, as DNA: TGTGCCAGCAGCCAAGGAGGGGCCAGCTCCTACGAGCAGTACTTC. This translates into CASSQGGASSYEQYF.

The chain joins TRBV9 to TRBJ1-4; weak D call: TRBD1 (5 bases). The CDR3 spans 12 residues. CDR1 is SGDLS and CDR2 is YYNGEE in the germline V gene. The V and J ends lost 4 bases and 8 bases respectively, with 9 bases between them. CDR3 loop: CASSYGGEKLFF. CDR3 DNA sequence: TGTGCCAGCAGCTATGGGGGGGAAAAACTGTTTTTT. The full variable domain, completed using reference TRBV9 and TRBJ1-4, is DSGVTQTPKHLITATGQRVTLRCSPRSGDLSVYWYQQSLDQGLQFLIQYYNGEERAKGNILERFSAQQFPDLHSELNLSSLELGDSALYFCASSYGGEKLFFGSGTQLSVL.

This clone has more than one count but fewer than ten. The rearrangement links TRBV21-1 to TRBJ1-2; no check of the table's D call, TRBD1, against the DNA was made. TRBV21-1 is an annotated pseudogene. The CDR3 has 15 amino acids. The CDR3 spells CASSRAGTAWNGYTF. The CDR3 DNA sequence: TGTGCCAGCAGCAGGGCTGGCACAGCATGGAATGGCTACACCTTC.

The V and J genes are TRBV6-6 and TRBJ1-4; the D gene is possibly TRBD1 (6 bases). V dropped 6 bases and J dropped 4 bases, with 12 bases sitting between them. In germline, CDR1 is MNHNY, CDR2 SVGAGI (reference sequence). This CDR3 is built from 14 residues. CDR3 loop: CASSPGQINEKLFF. The CDR3 DNA reads as TGTGCCAGCAGCCCTGGACAGATTAATGAAAAACTGTTTTTT.

The chain links TRBV5-4 to TRBJ2-2, with TRBD1 matching 8 bases. The V gene's germline CDR1 is SGHNT and CDR2 YYREEE (reference sequence). This CDR3 is 13 amino acids long. V dropped 8 bases and J dropped 6; count of bases not matched to a gene: 6. The CDR3 sequence: CASTGQGPGELFF. For the CDR3, the DNA is TGTGCCAGTACCGGACAGGGCCCCGGGGAGCTGTTTTTT.

Turning to this clone: Compared with germline, one end of the junction differs, possibly owing to a read error. The chain is built from TRBV14 and TRBJ1-1; the match to TRBD1 covers 10 bases. The CDR3 runs 16 residues. Germline lookup yields CDR1 SGHDN and CDR2 FVKESK. The CDR3 DNA is TGTGCCAGCAGCCAAGATCGTGTGACAGGGGGCGCTGAGGCTTTCTTT. Amino acid sequence: CASSQDRVTGGAEAFF.

This chain joins TRBV18 and TRBJ1-6; D remains unclear. Germline V gives CDR1 KGHSH, CDR2 LQKENI. This CDR3 is 13 amino acids long. Trimming took off 4 bases at V and 6 bases at J, with 7 bases between the two ends. The CDR3 DNA sequence: TGTGCCAGCTCACAAGAGGGTAATTCACCCCTCCACTTT. This codes for CASSQEGNSPLHF.

This clone was found once. The V and J genes are TRBV4-3 and TRBJ2-7; perhaps TRBD1 as D (6 bases). Deletions cut 3 bases from V and 2 bases from J, with 11 bases between. CDR1 and CDR2 from the germline V gene are LGHNA and YSLEER. This CDR3 contains 14 residues. CDR3 sequence (DNA): TGCGCCAGCAGCCAGGCGACAGGACCCTACGAGCAGTACTTC. This encodes CASSQATGPYEQYF.

The chain links TRBV11-3 to TRBJ2-5, with TRBD2 as a possible D gene (5 bases). Germline V gives CDR1 SGHNT, CDR2 YENEEA. The CDR3 sequence is 13 residues long. The germline V and J ends were trimmed by 3 bases and 3 bases, with 8 bases remaining between them. DNA of the CDR3: TGTGCCAGCAGCTTGGACTGGGAAGAGACCCAGTACTTC. Protein sequence: CASSLDWEETQYF.

This rearrangement joins TRBV6-5 to TRBJ2-2; D uncertain. The CDR3 is 14 residues long. The germline CDR1 and CDR2 sequences are MNHEY and SVGAGI. Trimming pared 11 bases from V and 0 bases from J, leaving 13 bases between. The chain's CDR3 is CASSSTANTGELFF. The CDR3 DNA sequence: TGTGCCTCCTCGTCGACGGCGAACACCGGGGAGCTGTTTTTT.

V is TRBV9 and J is TRBJ1-6; 10 bases line up with TRBD1. The trim removed 3 bases at V and 9 bases at J, leaving 6 bases unmatched. The CDR3 length is 15 residues. Germline V CDR1 and CDR2: SGDLS, YYNGEE. The CDR3 sequence: CASSAERDRGSPLHF. CDR3 coding DNA: TGTGCCAGCAGCGCCGAACGGGACAGGGGTTCACCCCTCCACTTT.